This entry features one TCR beta chain sequence. This CDR3 region has 13 residues. From germline, CDR1 is SGDLS and CDR2 YYNGEE. After removal of 6 bases from V and 2 bases from J, the junction contained 2 bases not matched to a gene. The method was immunoSEQ multiplex PCR; TCRdb's version includes in-frame clones alone and lacks a portion of them. The sample records hundreds of thousands of clones, approximately 89% being singletons. This sample is part of a study of shared T cell receptors in the human thymus. These data were likewise used in another study, on human thymus T cells. That source reports: Reports from related research described highly overlapping thymic repertoires among unrelated individuals.

V is TRBV9 and J is TRBJ2-3; TRBD1 agrees at 8 bases. This clonotype was obtained from a boy less than two years old with a congenital heart defect. Sequenced sample: thymocytes. This CDR3 reads CASTGQVTDTQYF. CDR3 DNA: TGTGCCAGCACGGGACAGGTCACAGATACGCAGTATTTT.